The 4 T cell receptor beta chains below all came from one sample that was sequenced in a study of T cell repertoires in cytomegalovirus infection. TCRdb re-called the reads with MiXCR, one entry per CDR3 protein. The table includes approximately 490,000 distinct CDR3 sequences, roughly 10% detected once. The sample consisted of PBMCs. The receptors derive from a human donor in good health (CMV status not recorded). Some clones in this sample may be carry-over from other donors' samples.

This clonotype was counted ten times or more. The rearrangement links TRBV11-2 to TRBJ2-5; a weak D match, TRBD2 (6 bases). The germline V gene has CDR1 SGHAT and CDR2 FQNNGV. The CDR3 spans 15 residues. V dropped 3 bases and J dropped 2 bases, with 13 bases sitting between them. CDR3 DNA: TGTGCCAGCAGCTTTGGAGGGGCCCAACAAGAGACCCAGTACTTC. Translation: CASSFGGAQQETQYF.

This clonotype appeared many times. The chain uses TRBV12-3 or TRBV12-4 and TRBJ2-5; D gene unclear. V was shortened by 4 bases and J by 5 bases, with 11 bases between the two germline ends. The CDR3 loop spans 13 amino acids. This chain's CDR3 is CASSSRLRETQYF. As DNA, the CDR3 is TGTGCCAGCAGTTCACGTCTTAGGGAGACCCAGTACTTC.

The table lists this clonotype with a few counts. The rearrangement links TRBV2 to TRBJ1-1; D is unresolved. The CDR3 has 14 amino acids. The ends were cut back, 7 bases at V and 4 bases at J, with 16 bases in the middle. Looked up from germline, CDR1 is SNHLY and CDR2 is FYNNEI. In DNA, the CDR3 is TGTGCCAGCACCCCGCGCCGGGTAGTCACTGAAGCTTTCTTT. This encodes CASTPRRVVTEAFF.

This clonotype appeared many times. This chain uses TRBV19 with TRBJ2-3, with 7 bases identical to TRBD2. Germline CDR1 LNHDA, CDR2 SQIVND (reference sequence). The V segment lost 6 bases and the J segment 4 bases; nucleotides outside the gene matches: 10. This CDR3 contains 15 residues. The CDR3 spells CASSLGGSTADTQYF. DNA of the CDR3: TGTGCCAGTAGCCTAGGCGGGAGCACCGCAGATACGCAGTATTTT.